A selection of T cell receptor beta chains follows, all from one sample in a study of cytomegalovirus exposure and HLA in healthy donors. The data were produced by immunoSEQ multiplex PCR, yet TCRdb's version contains in-frame clones alone and is incomplete. The table records 250,000 to 350,000 clones, about nine tenths of them present only once. The material sequenced was PBMCs. These TCRs come from a man aged 40-49 years in good health and CMV-seropositive. Each CDR3 is given with its conserved first and last residue. The order of the fields is V gene, D gene, J gene, clone size, CDR3 DNA, CDR3 protein. A D gene is named only where the DNA matches it firmly. Some rows have no size entry. The others give once, few or many, or a class for an expanded clone.

>TRBV25-1|TRBD2|TRBJ2-7|-
TGTGCCAGCAGCCCCGGGACTAGCGGGAGAGACTACGAGCAGTACTTC
CASSPGTSGRDYEQYF
>TRBV2|TRBD2|TRBJ2-1|-
TGTGCCAGCAGGACTAGCGGGAGGATCAATGAGCAGTTCTTC
CASRTSGRINEQFF
>TRBV19|TRBD1|TRBJ1-5|-
TGTGCCAGTAGTGGGACAGGTCAGGCTCAGCCCCAGCATTTT
CASSGTGQAQPQHF
>TRBV6-6|-|TRBJ2-4|-
TGTGCCAGCAGTGCCCCGGGAGTACTAGCCAAAAACATTCAGTACTTC
CASSAPGVLAKNIQYF
>TRBV7-2|-|TRBJ1-2|-
TGTGCCAGCAGCGATTATTTGGGCGGGGTCGGCTACACCTTC
CASSDYLGGVGYTF
>TRBV2|-|TRBJ1-4|-
TGTGCCAGCAGCCCCACGCGACGGACAGCAACTAATGAAAAACTGTTTTTT
CASSPTRRTATNEKLFF
>TRBV30|TRBD1|TRBJ1-5|-
TGTGCCTGGAGTGCACAGGGGAATCAGCCCCAGCATTTT
CAWSAQGNQPQHF
>TRBV7-9|TRBD2|TRBJ2-1|-
TGTGCCAGCAGACATAGCGGGAGGGTGGGCAATGAGCAGTTCTTC
CASRHSGRVGNEQFF
>TRBV2|-|TRBJ2-3|-
TGTGCCAGCAAGAGGACTTTCACAGATACGCAGTATTTT
CASKRTFTDTQYF
>TRBV27|TRBD2|TRBJ2-2|-
TGTGCCAGCAGTTTATCGGCCCCTACTAGCGGGAGTAGCACCGGGGAGCTGTTTTTT
CASSLSAPTSGSSTGELFF
>TRBV7-2|TRBD1|TRBJ1-4|-
TGTGCCAGCAGCGTACAGAGAGGGGGCGCAGGGGAAAAACTGTTTTTT
CASSVQRGGAGEKLFF
>TRBV7-2|TRBD1|TRBJ1-6|-
TGTGCCAGCAGCGGAGACAGGGGAGGCAATTCACCCCTCCACTTT
CASSGDRGGNSPLHF
>TRBV18|TRBD1|TRBJ1-5|-
TGTGCCAGCTCGGGACAGGGTACCGGTAGCAATCAGCCCCAGCATTTT
CASSGQGTGSNQPQHF
>TRBV14|-|TRBJ2-3|-
TGTGCCAGCAGCCAAGGACTAGTTAGCGCAGATACGCAGTATTTT
CASSQGLVSADTQYF
>TRBV18|-|TRBJ2-7|-
TGTGCCAGCTCACCGGACAGCTACGAGCAGTACTTC
CASSPDSYEQYF
>TRBV29-1|-|TRBJ2-1|once
TGCAGCGTTGAAGATCCCGGGTTCGATGAGCAGTTCTTC
CSVEDPGFDEQFF
>TRBV6-1|TRBD1|TRBJ1-1|-
TGTGCCAGCAGTTCCATGACAGGGACCACTGAAGCTTTCTTT
CASSSMTGTTEAFF
>TRBV18|TRBD1|TRBJ2-1|-
TGTGCCAGCTCACCTCGGGACAGATTCTACAATGAGCAGTTCTTC
CASSPRDRFYNEQFF
>TRBV7-9|TRBD2|TRBJ2-2|-
TGTGCCAGCGAGACTAGCGGGCCCCTGTTTGGGGAGCTGTTTTTT
CASETSGPLFGELFF
>TRBV5-1|-|TRBJ1-4|-
TGCGCCAGCAGCTTGGGAGACAGGATTAATGAAAAACTGTTTTTT
CASSLGDRINEKLFF
>TRBV19|-|TRBJ1-2|-
TGTGCCAGTAGGACGTATCCCGACAGAACTTCATCCTATGGCTACACCTTC
CASRTYPDRTSSYGYTF
>TRBV28|-|TRBJ1-5|-
TGTGCCAGCAGCCGTCAGGGGAACAATCAGCCCCAGCATTTT
CASSRQGNNQPQHF
>TRBV28|TRBD1|TRBJ1-1|-
TGTGCCAGCAGGACAGGGGGTGTTTACACTGAAGCTTTCTTT
CASRTGGVYTEAFF
>TRBV28|-|TRBJ1-5|-
TGTGCCAGCAGTTTACTTAGCTCGGGAAGAGCCCAGCATTTT
CASSLLSSGRAQHF
>TRBV15|TRBD1|TRBJ1-6|-
TGTGCCACCAGCAGCTCCGGGACAGGGCCGTATAATTCACCCCTCCACTTT
CATSSSGTGPYNSPLHF
>TRBV27|TRBD1|TRBJ2-7|-
TGTGCCAGCAGTTGGGGGGTCGCGGGACAGGGGACGTCCGAGCAGTACTTC
CASSWGVAGQGTSEQYF
>TRBV9|-|TRBJ2-7|-
TGTGCCAGCAGCGCGTCAGGGGTCGGGGAGCAGTACTTC
CASSASGVGEQYF
>TRBV28|TRBD1|TRBJ1-5|-
TGTGCCAGCAGTACGGGGACAGGAGTTGTTCAGCCCCAGCATTTT
CASSTGTGVVQPQHF
>TRBV4-3|TRBD2|TRBJ2-1|-
TGCGCCAGCAGCCAAGAGCGACTAGCGGGAGGGAGGGGTGAGCAGTTCTTC
CASSQERLAGGRGEQFF
>TRBV7-9|TRBD2|TRBJ2-7|-
TGTGCCAGCAGCTGGCTAGCGGGAGGGCCTGACGAGCAGTACTTC
CASSWLAGGPDEQYF
>TRBV19|TRBD1|TRBJ2-7|-
TGTGCCAGTAGTATAGCGGGACAGGGTTACGAGCAGTACTTC
CASSIAGQGYEQYF
>TRBV12-5|-|TRBJ1-3|-
TGTGCTAGTGGTTCATCCATCGGAAACACCATATATTTT
CASGSSIGNTIYF
>TRBV25-1|-|TRBJ1-1|once
TGTGCCAGCAGTCCTGGGGGGGGAGTGGGCACTGAAGCTTTCTTT
CASSPGGGVGTEAFF
>TRBV30|TRBD2|TRBJ2-7|-
TGTGCCTGGAGGGGGGTGGCTAGCGGGAGGGTGGAGCAGTACTTC
CAWRGVASGRVEQYF
>TRBV27|-|TRBJ2-2|-
TGTGCCAGCAGTTTAGGAGACACCGGGGAGCTGTTTTTT
CASSLGDTGELFF
>TRBV18|TRBD1|TRBJ2-7|-
TGTGCCAGCTCACCACCGGGCAGGGGGCCCTACGAGCAGTACTTC
CASSPPGRGPYEQYF
>TRBV6-5|TRBD1|TRBJ2-7|-
TGTGCCAGCATCCCCCGAGGAAACAGGGGGGACGAGCAGTACTTC
CASIPRGNRGDEQYF
>TRBV7-9|-|TRBJ1-5|once
TGTTCCAGCAGCTTCAGCGGGAGTAGCAGCAATCAGCCCCAGCATTTT
CSSSFSGSSSNQPQHF
>TRBV7-3|TRBD2|TRBJ2-1|-
TGTGCCAGCAGCCTCGGGACTAGCGGGTACACAAATGAGCAGTTCTTC
CASSLGTSGYTNEQFF
>TRBV2|-|TRBJ2-1|-
TGTGCCAGCAGTTTGACTGAGAGCTCCTACAATGAGCAGTTCTTC
CASSLTESSYNEQFF
>TRBV30|-|TRBJ1-5|-
TGTGCCTGGAGTGTACAGGAATATAGCAATCAGCCCCAGCATTTT
CAWSVQEYSNQPQHF
>TRBV2|TRBD1|TRBJ2-7|-
TGTGCCAGCAGTGAAGGGACAGGGATCTACGAGCAGTACTTC
CASSEGTGIYEQYF
>TRBV29-1|-|TRBJ1-2|-
TGCAGCGCCGACGGGTGGGGGGATGGCTACACCTTC
CSADGWGDGYTF
>TRBV29-1|-|TRBJ2-1|-
TGCAGCGTTACCGGACAGTACAATGAGCAGTTCTTC
CSVTGQYNEQFF
>TRBV29-1|-|TRBJ1-1|few
TGCAGCGTTGCACCGGGGAATGGAGAAGCTTTCTTT
CSVAPGNGEAFF
>TRBV19|-|TRBJ2-7|-
TGTGCCAGTAGTATCCAGGGGAAGGACTACGAGCAGTACTTC
CASSIQGKDYEQYF
>TRBV6-1|-|TRBJ2-7|-
TGTGCCAGCAGAGAGACTAGTACGTACGAGCAGTACTTC
CASRETSTYEQYF
>TRBV15|-|TRBJ2-3|once
TGTGCCACCAGCAACAGACCGGGGGAGGGCACAGATACGCAGTATTTT
CATSNRPGEGTDTQYF
>TRBV27|TRBD1|TRBJ2-7|-
TGTGCCAGCAGTACGACAGGGCCCCACGAGCAGTACTTC
CASSTTGPHEQYF
>TRBV28|-|TRBJ1-4|-
TGTGCCAGCAGTTTTTCCATCATAACTAATGAAAAACTGTTTTTT
CASSFSIITNEKLFF
>TRBV28|-|TRBJ2-1|-
TGTGCCAGCAGTCTAACAGGGTTTGAGCAGTTCTTC
CASSLTGFEQFF
>TRBV9|-|TRBJ2-2|-
TGTGCCAGCAGCGTCCCCCGGGGATTGAACACCGGGGAGCTGTTTTTT
CASSVPRGLNTGELFF
>TRBV19|TRBD1|TRBJ1-2|-
TGTGCCAGTAGTATTGAGGGGACAGCCAACTATGGCTACACCTTC
CASSIEGTANYGYTF
>TRBV11-2|TRBD1|TRBJ1-1|-
TGTGCCAGCAGGACAATACAGGGGGCAAACACTGAAGCTTTCTTT
CASRTIQGANTEAFF